The entry that follows covers one T cell receptor (beta chain) sequence. Its antigen remains unidentified. Amplification used 60 Vbeta primers and 13 Jbeta primers. TCRdb's copy holds only in-frame clones and misses some; the assay was immunoSEQ multiplex PCR. The sample carries about 150,000 clones, 75% to 90% recorded once. J gave up 6 bases and V 3 bases, and 13 bases lay outside the gene matches. Germline V lookup: CDR1 SGHVS, CDR2 FQNEAQ. This CDR3 comprises 17 residues. The data were taken from a study of cytomegalovirus exposure and HLA in healthy donors. At the level of the study: Researchers previously reported finding more than 100 million unique TCR beta sequences from roughly 180 million T cells. Caucasian-associated ancestry cluster membership applied to about four fifths of around 400 genotyped donors.

Study-wide points: Certain indistinguishable V segments, among them TRBV6-2 and TRBV6-3, were excluded. The study recorded fewer than 200 TCR beta chains that were cytomegalovirus-associated.

Sequencing was performed on PBMCs. This TCR came from a boy aged 2 to 10 in good health and CMV-seronegative. The chain joins TRBV7-8 to TRBJ2-3; TRBD2 agrees at 9 bases. Here the CDR3 DNA reads TGTGCCAGCAGCTTTCCGGAGCGGGGGGAACCGTGGGATACGCAGTATTTT. As protein: CASSFPERGEPWDTQYF.